Below are 4 T cell receptor beta chains sequenced from a single sample in a study of blood T cell repertoires in COVID-19. Using immunoSEQ multiplex PCR, the repertoire was profiled, and TCRdb retains in-frame clones only, with some absent. The table records 50,000 to 55,000 clones, around nine tenths of them present only once. Source material: peripheral blood. These receptors came from a man in his fifties or sixties with acute or convalescent COVID-19.

The V gene is TRBV11-3, the J gene TRBJ2-1, with no clear D. V lost 2 bases to trimming and J lost 0 bases, with 8 bases between them. The length of the CDR3 is 15 residues. Germline V CDR1 and CDR2: SGHNT, YENEEA. DNA of the CDR3: TGTGCCAGCAGCTTATTGAGGAGCTCCTACAATGAGCAGTTCTTC. This gives the protein CASSLLRSSYNEQFF.

This clone was seen a few times. The V gene is TRBV28, the J gene TRBJ1-4, with D possibly matching TRBD1 (6 bases). The V gene lost 3 bases and the J gene lost 4 bases, with 9 bases spanning the gap. Germline V gene lookup returns CDR1 MDHEN and CDR2 SYDVKM. The length of the CDR3 is 14 residues. This CDR3 is CASSFGQHNEKLFF. The DNA for the CDR3 is TGTGCCAGCAGTTTCGGACAGCATAATGAAAAACTGTTTTTT.

V is TRBV27 and J is TRBJ2-1; D ambiguous. V was shortened by 5 bases and J by 6 bases, with 14 bases between the two germline ends. CDR3 length: 14 residues. Per germline, CDR1 MNHEY and CDR2 SMNVEV (reference sequence). This chain's CDR3 is CASSGSIGSNEQFF. For the CDR3, the DNA is TGTGCCAGCAGTGGCTCCATTGGTTCCAATGAGCAGTTCTTC.

This clone was seen once. This chain uses TRBV6-6 with TRBJ2-3; TRBD2 is a possible D gene (5 bases). CDR3 size: 15 residues. V lost 6 bases, J lost 2 bases, and 15 bases lay in between. Germline CDR1 reads MNHNY; CDR2 reads SVGAGI (reference sequence). The CDR3 DNA reads as TGTGCCAGCAGGAGCGGAGGTTTGGACACAGATACGCAGTATTTT. Residues: CASRSGGLDTDTQYF.